These 15 T cell receptor beta chains originate from one sample sequenced in a study of T cell clusters in autoimmune cytopenias. TRB rearrangements were amplified by touch-down multiplex PCR with mixed TRB-A/B primers. Reprocessing the multiplex PCR reads, TCRdb reports a single entry for every CDR3 protein and omits DNA. The sample's table shows 4,000 to 5,000 distinct CDR3 sequences. About 37,500 genome equivalents of blood DNA were amplified for TRB. The sample consisted of peripheral blood. The receptors derive from a human donor with an autoimmune cytopenia or autoimmune hepatitis (not recorded which).

This clonotype registers large by frequency. The chain recombines TRBV29-1 with TRBJ2-7; TCRdb gives TRBD1 as the D gene, but with no DNA this cannot be confirmed. Germline CDR1 reads SQVTM; CDR2 reads ANQGSEA. This CDR3 spans 13 amino acids. This chain's CDR3 is CSVGDRVPYEQYF.

The chain has TRBV6-5 and TRBJ1-5; with no DNA, the TCRdb D assignment of TRBD1 cannot be verified. Germline V gives CDR1 MNHEY, CDR2 SVGAGI. The CDR3 is 20 residues long. CDR3 amino acids: CASSYGKVLAPFDFNQPQHF.

This clonotype registers medium-sized (0.01 to 0.1%) by frequency. The chain couples TRBV19 to TRBJ2-7. Germline CDR1 LNHDA, CDR2 SQIVND (reference sequence). This CDR3 region has 16 residues. CDR3 residues: CASSIDRAQPTYEQYF.

This clonotype ranks as medium-sized in terms of frequency. The chain combines TRBV11-2 with TRBJ2-5; the TRBD2 assignment by TCRdb is unverifiable without DNA. Germline V gives CDR1 SGHAT, CDR2 FQNNGV. This CDR3 has 17 amino acids. This CDR3 reads CASSLGSLAGWGETQYF.

The CDR3 sequence: CASSPPRGLSYNEQFF. This sequence joins TRBV18 and TRBJ2-1; as DNA is missing, the TRBD2 call by TCRdb cannot be tested. CDR3 length equals 16 residues. CDR1 is KGHSH, CDR2 LQKENI, per germline. Full variable domain (missing parts from reference TRBV18 and TRBJ2-1): NAGVMQNPRHLVRRRGQEARLRCSPMKGHSHVYWYRQLPEEGLKFMVYLQKENIIDESGMPKERFSAEFPKEGPSILRIQQVVRGDSAAYFCASSPPRGLSYNEQFFGPGTRLTVL.

The gene calls are TRBV10-3 and TRBJ2-1; TCRdb calls TRBD1, which cannot be checked without DNA. This CDR3 has 14 amino acids. Germline CDR1 is ENHRY and CDR2 is SYGVKD. The CDR3 sequence: CAISASIGGDEQFF.

The CDR3 sequence is CSASGSSGSSKNIQYF. The V call is TRBV20-1, the J call TRBJ2-4; there is no DNA to check the TCRdb D call of TRBD1. This CDR3 is 16 amino acids long. Germline V gene lookup returns CDR1 DFQATT and CDR2 SNEGSKA (reference sequence).

This clonotype registers medium-sized by frequency. The chain carries TRBV30 and TRBJ1-2; TCRdb gives TRBD1 as the D gene, but with no DNA this cannot be confirmed. Germline CDR1 and CDR2: GTSNPN and SVGIG (reference sequence). CDR3 size: 14 residues. CDR3 in amino acids: CAWRWRGPDYGYTF.

This clonotype is labeled medium-sized based on frequency. The chain carries TRBV15 and TRBJ2-5; TCRdb lists TRBD1, though no DNA is available to test this call. Germline assignment: CDR1 LNHNV and CDR2 YYDKDF (reference sequence). This CDR3 has 15 residues. The CDR3 spells CAISLARGTQETQYF.

In terms of frequency, this clonotype is medium-sized. This chain connects TRBV6-5 to TRBJ2-6. The CDR3 runs to 14 residues. CDR1 and CDR2 (germline): MNHEY, SVGAGI. The CDR3 sequence: CASSDRAGANVLTF.

CDR3 sequence reads: CASSNELAGEPQYF. V and J are TRBV7-9 and TRBJ2-3; the D gene TCRdb calls, TRBD2, cannot be checked with no DNA. The CDR3 length is 14 residues. The V gene's germline CDR1 is SEHNR and CDR2 FQNEAQ (reference sequence).

V and J are TRBV19 and TRBJ2-3. The CDR3 is made up of 13 amino acids. The V gene's germline CDR1 is LNHDA and CDR2 SQIVND (reference sequence). CDR3 region: CASSKQGTDTQYF. The full variable domain, its missing parts supplied by reference TRBV19 and TRBJ2-3, is DGGITQSPKYLFRKEGQNVTLSCEQNLNHDAMYWYRQDPGQGLRLIYYSQIVNDFQKGDIAEGYSVSREKKESFPLTVTSAQKNPTAFYLCASSKQGTDTQYFGPGTRLTVL.

The V and J genes are TRBV19 and TRBJ2-1; lacking DNA, the TRBD2 call made by TCRdb goes unchecked. From germline, CDR1 is LNHDA and CDR2 SQIVND (reference sequence). CDR3 length equals 15 residues. The CDR3 loop is CASSIVASGRNEQFF.

The V call is TRBV19, the J call TRBJ2-1; TCRdb gives TRBD1 as the D gene, but with no DNA this cannot be confirmed. Germline CDR1 is LNHDA and CDR2 is SQIVND (reference sequence). This CDR3 is built from 15 residues. The CDR3 loop is CASSMSSGRYNEQFF.

By frequency, this clonotype registers medium-sized (0.01 to 0.1%). The V gene is TRBV5-5, the J gene TRBJ1-2; TCRdb indicates TRBD1, and absent DNA this call remains unverified. The CDR3 extends over 14 amino acids. Germline V gives CDR1 SGHKS, CDR2 YYEKEE (reference sequence). CDR3 protein: CASSPRDRPSGYTF.